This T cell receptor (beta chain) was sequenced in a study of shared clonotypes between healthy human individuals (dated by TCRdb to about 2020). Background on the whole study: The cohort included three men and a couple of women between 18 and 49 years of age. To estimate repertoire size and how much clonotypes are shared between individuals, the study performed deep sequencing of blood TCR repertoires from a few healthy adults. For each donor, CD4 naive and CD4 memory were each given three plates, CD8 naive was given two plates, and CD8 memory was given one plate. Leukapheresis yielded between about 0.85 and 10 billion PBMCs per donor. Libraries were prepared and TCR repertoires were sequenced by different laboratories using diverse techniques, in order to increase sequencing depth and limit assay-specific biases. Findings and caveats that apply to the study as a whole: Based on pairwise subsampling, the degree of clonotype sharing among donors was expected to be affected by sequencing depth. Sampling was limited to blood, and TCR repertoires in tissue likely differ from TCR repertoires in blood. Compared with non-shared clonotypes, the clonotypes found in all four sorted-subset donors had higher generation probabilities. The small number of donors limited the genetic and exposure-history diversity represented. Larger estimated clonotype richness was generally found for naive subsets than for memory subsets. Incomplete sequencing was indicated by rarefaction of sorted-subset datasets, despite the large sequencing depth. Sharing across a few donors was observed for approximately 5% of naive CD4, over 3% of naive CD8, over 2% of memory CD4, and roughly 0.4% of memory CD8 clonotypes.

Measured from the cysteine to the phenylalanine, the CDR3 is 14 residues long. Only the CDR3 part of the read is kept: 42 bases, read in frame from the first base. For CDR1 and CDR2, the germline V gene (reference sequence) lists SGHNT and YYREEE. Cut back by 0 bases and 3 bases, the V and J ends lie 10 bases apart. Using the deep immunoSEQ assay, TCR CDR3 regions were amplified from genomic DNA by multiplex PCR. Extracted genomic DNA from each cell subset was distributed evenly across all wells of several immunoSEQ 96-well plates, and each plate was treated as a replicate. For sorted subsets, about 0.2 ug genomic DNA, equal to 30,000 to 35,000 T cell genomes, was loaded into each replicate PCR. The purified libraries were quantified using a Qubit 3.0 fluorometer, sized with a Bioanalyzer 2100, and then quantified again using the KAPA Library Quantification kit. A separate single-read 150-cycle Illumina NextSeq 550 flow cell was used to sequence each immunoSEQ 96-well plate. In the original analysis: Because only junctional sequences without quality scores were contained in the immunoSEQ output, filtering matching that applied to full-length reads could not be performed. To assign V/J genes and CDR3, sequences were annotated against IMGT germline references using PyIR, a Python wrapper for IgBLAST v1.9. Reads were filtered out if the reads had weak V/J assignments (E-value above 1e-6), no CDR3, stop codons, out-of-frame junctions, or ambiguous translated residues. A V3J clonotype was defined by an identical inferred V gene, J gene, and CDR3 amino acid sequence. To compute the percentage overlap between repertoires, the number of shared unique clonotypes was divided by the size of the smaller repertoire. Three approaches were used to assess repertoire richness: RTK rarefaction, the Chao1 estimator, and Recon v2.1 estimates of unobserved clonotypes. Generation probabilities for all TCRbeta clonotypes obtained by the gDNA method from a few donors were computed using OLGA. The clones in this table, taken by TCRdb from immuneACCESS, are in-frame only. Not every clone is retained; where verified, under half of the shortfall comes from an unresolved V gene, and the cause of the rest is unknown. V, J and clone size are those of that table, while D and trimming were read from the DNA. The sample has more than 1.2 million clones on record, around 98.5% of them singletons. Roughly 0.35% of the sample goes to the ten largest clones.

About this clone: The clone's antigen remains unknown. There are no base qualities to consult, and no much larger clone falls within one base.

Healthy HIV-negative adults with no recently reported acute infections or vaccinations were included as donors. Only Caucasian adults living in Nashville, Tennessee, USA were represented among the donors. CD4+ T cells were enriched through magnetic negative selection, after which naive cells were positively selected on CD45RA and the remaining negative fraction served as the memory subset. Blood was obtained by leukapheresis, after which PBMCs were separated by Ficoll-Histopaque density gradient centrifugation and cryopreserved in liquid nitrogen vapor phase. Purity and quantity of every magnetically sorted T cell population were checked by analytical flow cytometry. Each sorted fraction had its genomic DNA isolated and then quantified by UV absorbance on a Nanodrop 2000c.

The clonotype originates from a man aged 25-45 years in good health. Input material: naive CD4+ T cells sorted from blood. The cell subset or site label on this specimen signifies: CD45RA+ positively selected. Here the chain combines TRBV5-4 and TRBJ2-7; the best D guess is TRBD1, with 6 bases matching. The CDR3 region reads CASSLDGTSYEQYF. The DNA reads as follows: TGTGCCAGCAGCTTGGATGGGACAAGCTACGAGCAGTACTTC.